This T cell receptor beta chain was identified in a study of OX40 agonist ivuxolimab in advanced cancers. Whole-study context: Dosing consisted of intravenous ivuxolimab at 0.01 to 10 mg/kg every 2 weeks.

The table came from immunoSEQ multiplex PCR; TCRdb's copy has only in-frame clones and leaves some out. Of over 55,000 clones listed, around 84% are singletons. The V and J ends lost 4 bases and 3 bases, in that order; junction bases with no gene match: 14. CDR3 length: 18 residues. Germline V CDR1 and CDR2: PRHDT, FYEKMQ (reference sequence). The sequencing here drew on CD4+ or CD8+ T cells sorted from blood, taken in a trial of the OX40 agonist ivuxolimab. V is TRBV13 and J is TRBJ2-7, with 11 bases matching TRBD1. This TCR was sampled from an adult with an advanced solid tumor such as melanoma, head and neck, liver or kidney cancer. The CDR3 region is CASSSPSLFGTGGYEQYF. The CDR3 region has the DNA TGTGCCAGCAGCTCCCCGTCCCTCTTCGGGACAGGGGGCTACGAGCAGTACTTC.